This TCR beta chain derives from a study of radiotherapy plus CTLA-4 blockade in lung cancer. Study as a whole: Objective responses were recorded in roughly 17% of patients, with disease control recorded in 25% to 40%.

Method: immunoSEQ multiplex PCR; TCRdb's copy keeps in-frame clones and lacks some. The sample has about 97,000 clones; about 70% are singletons. Concerning this clone: The target antigen is unknown.

Germline CDR1 is SGHNT and CDR2 is YYREEE (reference sequence). This CDR3 comprises 13 residues. V lost 1 base and J lost 7, with 8 bases in between. Study results and limitations: Once radiotherapy plus ipilimumab had been given, TCR clones derived from tumor expanded in blood.

The sample in question was peripheral blood, obtained from a patient treated with radiotherapy plus ipilimumab. The rearrangement uses TRBV5-4 and TRBJ1-4, with D possibly TRBD1 on 5 matching bases. The clonotype originates from a human donor with non-small cell lung cancer who had a partial response to radiotherapy plus ipilimumab. Some clones in this sample may be carry-over from other donors' samples. CDR3 protein: CASSLPGFEKLFF. The CDR3 DNA is TGTGCCAGCAGCTTGCCAGGGTTTGAAAAACTGTTTTTT.